This entry concerns a single T cell receptor beta chain. The data belong to a study of CXCR3-negative and CXCR3-positive naive CD8 T cells. The CDR3 has 13 residues. Through 5' RACE with UMI labels, the TRB cDNA libraries were prepared. TCRdb re-called the 5' RACE reads; every CDR3 protein appears as one record, without DNA. This repertoire comprises 150,000 or so distinct CDR3 sequences; its ten largest clones make up 0.45% to 0.55%. The chain employs TRBV12-3 or TRBV12-4 and TRBJ2-5. Sequences were obtained from naive CXCR3- CD8+ T cells from blood. Subset reported: CD45RO-CCR7+CD27+CD95- naive CD8+ T cells lacking CXCR3 (TNR3-). This receptor was obtained from a human donor in good health. Some clones in this sample may be carry-over from other donors' samples. CDR3 protein: CASSPTSQETQYF.